The present TCR beta chain was sequenced within a study of blood T cell repertoires in COVID-19. Across the whole study: T cells, B-cell-depleted T cells, or PBMCs supplied cDNA or gDNA.

Libraries were prepared by immunoSEQ multiplex PCR; TCRdb keeps only in-frame clonotypes and omits some of them. Of 100,000 or so clones listed, around 90% are singletons. The receptor was derived from a woman in her sixties or seventies with acute or convalescent COVID-19. Sequenced input: peripheral blood.

CDR3 in amino acids: CAWSPTGGTNEKLFF. The CDR3 region has the DNA TGTGCCTGGAGTCCCACAGGGGGAACTAATGAAAAACTGTTTTTT. The chain is built from TRBV30 and TRBJ1-4, with 8 bases fitting TRBD1. Looked up from germline, CDR1 is GTSNPN and CDR2 is SVGIG (reference sequence). This CDR3 comprises 15 residues. Trimming at V came to 2 bases and at J to 1 base, leaving 3 bases not matched to a gene.